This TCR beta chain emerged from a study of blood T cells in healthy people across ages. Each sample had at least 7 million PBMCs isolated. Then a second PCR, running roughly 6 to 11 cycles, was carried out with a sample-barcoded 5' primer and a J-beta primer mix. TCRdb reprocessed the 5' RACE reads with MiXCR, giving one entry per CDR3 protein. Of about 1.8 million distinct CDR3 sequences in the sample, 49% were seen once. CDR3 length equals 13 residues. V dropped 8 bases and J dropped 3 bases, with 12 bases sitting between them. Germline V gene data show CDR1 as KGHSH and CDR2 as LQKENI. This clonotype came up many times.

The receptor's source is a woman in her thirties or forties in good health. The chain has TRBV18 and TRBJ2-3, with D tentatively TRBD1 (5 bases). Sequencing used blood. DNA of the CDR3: TGTGCCAGCAGCCCCAGGACAACAGATACGCAGTATTTT. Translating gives CASSPRTTDTQYF.